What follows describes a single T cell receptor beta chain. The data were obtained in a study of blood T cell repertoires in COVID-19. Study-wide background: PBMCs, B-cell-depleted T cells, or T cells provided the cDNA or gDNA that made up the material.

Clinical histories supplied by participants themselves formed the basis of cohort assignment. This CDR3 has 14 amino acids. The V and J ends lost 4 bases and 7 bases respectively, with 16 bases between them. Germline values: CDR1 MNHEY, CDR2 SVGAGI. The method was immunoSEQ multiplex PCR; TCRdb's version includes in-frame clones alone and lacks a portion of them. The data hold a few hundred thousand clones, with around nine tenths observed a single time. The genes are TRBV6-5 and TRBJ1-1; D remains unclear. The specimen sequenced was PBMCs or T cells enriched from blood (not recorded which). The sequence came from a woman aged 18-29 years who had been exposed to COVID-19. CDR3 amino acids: CASSFREHGYEAFF. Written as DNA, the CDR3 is TGTGCCAGCAGTTTCCGGGAGCACGGTTATGAAGCTTTCTTT.